This section outlines one T cell receptor (beta chain) sequence together with its context. TCRdb reanalysed the reads using MiXCR and keeps one entry per CDR3 protein. Here the sample spans more than 650,000 distinct CDR3 sequences, 35% to 40% being singletons. The germline V gene encodes CDR1 SGHKS and CDR2 YYEKEE (reference sequence). V was trimmed by 0 bases and J by 4 bases, leaving 13 bases between them. The CDR3 spans 15 residues. This sample is part of a study of T cell repertoires in cytomegalovirus infection. The chain employs TRBV5-5 and TRBJ1-1, with a possible D match to TRBD1 (5 bases). Sequencing used PBMCs. The receptor was derived from a human donor in good health (CMV status not recorded). Some clones in this sample may be carry-over from other donors' samples. The CDR3 sequence is CASSLVQAVVTEAFF. The DNA of the CDR3 is TGTGCCAGCAGCTTGGTACAGGCAGTTGTCACTGAAGCTTTCTTT.